The 20 T cell receptor beta chains given below trace back to one sample, sequenced in a study of T cells after yellow fever vaccination. One entry per CDR3 protein results from TCRdb running MiXCR on the 5' RACE reads. The sample contains about 630,000 distinct CDR3 sequences, 9% to 15% of which appear only once. The sequences come from PBMCs, collected on the day of the yellow fever booster vaccination. Receptor source: a man aged 25 to 40 who received the YFV17D yellow fever vaccine.

The chain links TRBV6-1 to TRBJ2-3; the match to TRBD2 covers 12 bases. Germline V gives CDR1 MNHNS, CDR2 SASEGT. J was trimmed by 6 bases and V by 7 bases; bases with no gene match: 11. The CDR3 consists of 16 residues. The DNA for the CDR3 is TGTGCCAGCACTCAAAGACTAGCGGGAGATCTTGATACGCAGTATTTT. Translating gives CASTQRLAGDLDTQYF.

This chain links TRBV7-2 with TRBJ2-5; D not resolved. The CDR3 contains 15 residues. The germline V gene has CDR1 SGHTA and CDR2 FQGNSA. The ends were cut back, 2 bases at V and 5 bases at J, with 15 bases in the middle. CDR3 sequence: CASSLLVQPGETQYF. CDR3 nucleotide sequence: TGTGCCAGCAGCTTATTGGTACAGCCTGGGGAGACCCAGTACTTC.

The table lists this clonotype with many counts. This chain connects TRBV10-3 to TRBJ2-1; no clear D. The CDR3 runs to 14 residues. Germline lookup yields CDR1 ENHRY and CDR2 SYGVKD. The V end lost 4 bases, the J end lost 1 base, and 8 bases lay between the germline ends. The CDR3 region has the DNA TGTGCCATCAGTGCCGACGGGTCCTACAATGAGCAGTTCTTC. It is translated as CAISADGSYNEQFF.

Ten or more counts support this clonotype. The chain links TRBV18 to TRBJ2-4; D gene uncertain. The CDR3 length is 17 residues. The germline V gene has CDR1 KGHSH and CDR2 LQKENI. Trimming took 2 bases from V and 2 from J, leaving 16 bases between them. The CDR3 sequence is CASSPSVGGVSKNIQYF. The CDR3 DNA reads TGTGCCAGCTCACCATCGGTCGGTGGAGTATCCAAAAACATTCAGTACTTC.

This sequence joins TRBV7-2 and TRBJ2-7; no reliable D call. The CDR3 length is 12 residues. Germline-derived CDR1 and CDR2 are SGHTA and FQGNSA. The germline V and J ends were trimmed by 5 bases and 6 bases, with 11 bases remaining between them. The CDR3 loop reads CASSQPPSEQYF. The CDR3 coding sequence is TGTGCCAGCAGCCAGCCCCCGAGCGAGCAGTACTTC. The variable domain in full, completed from reference TRBV7-2 and TRBJ2-7, reads GAGVSQSPSNKVTEKGKDVELRCDPISGHTALYWYRQSLGQGLEFLIYFQGNSAPDKSGLPSDRFSAERTGGSVSTLTIQRTQQEDSAVYLCASSQPPSEQYFGPGTRLTVT.

This clonotype was observed a few times. The chain links TRBV14 to TRBJ2-1; tentatively, D is TRBD2 (6 bases). V dropped 4 bases and J dropped 9 bases, with 28 bases sitting between them. Per the germline V gene, CDR1 is SGHDN and CDR2 is FVKESK. This CDR3 is 18 amino acids long. In DNA, the CDR3 is TGTGCCAGCAGCCGTCAGTATACGGGCCGGACTAATAACATTGAGCAGTTCTTC. It is translated as CASSRQYTGRTNNIEQFF.

In the case of this clonotype: It is unclear where the CDR3 begins or ends on the DNA, so no DNA is shown, and the CDR3 is as TCRdb lists it. V and J are TRBV19 and TRBJ1-1; no check of the table's D call, TRBD1, against the DNA was made. Germline V gene data show CDR1 as LNHDA and CDR2 as SQIVND (reference sequence). The CDR3 length equals 17 residues, ends included. This chain's CDR3 is CASSISGQGLGGTEAFF.

This clonotype turned up a few times. The chain is built from TRBV20-1 and TRBJ1-1; 7 bases match TRBD1. Germline loops: CDR1 DFQATT, CDR2 SNEGSKA (reference sequence). CDR3 length: 13 residues. The junction had 5 bases not matched to a gene; V was cut back by 7 bases and J by 0 bases. The CDR3 DNA follows: TGCAGTGACACAGGGGTCATGAACACTGAAGCTTTCTTT. It codes for CSDTGVMNTEAFF.

This CDR3 is CASRPHSTDTQYF. The CDR3 DNA is TGTGCCAGTAGACCCCATAGCACAGATACGCAGTATTTT. The chain links TRBV19 to TRBJ2-3; D unclear. V was shortened by 6 bases and J by 0 bases, with 7 bases between the two germline ends. CDR1 is LNHDA, CDR2 SQIVND, per germline (reference sequence). The CDR3 extends over 13 amino acids.

The rearrangement joins TRBV5-6 to TRBJ2-1, with 7 bases fitting TRBD1. The CDR3 loop spans 15 amino acids. J gave up 3 bases and V 4 bases, and 7 bases lay outside the gene matches. CDR1 and CDR2 (germline): SGHDT, YYEEEE. This CDR3 is CASSGQVPYYNEQFF. CDR3 nucleotides: TGTGCCAGCAGCGGACAGGTCCCCTACTACAATGAGCAGTTCTTC.

This clonotype was observed a few times. This chain links TRBV6-2 or TRBV6-3 with TRBJ2-7; 7 bases are a match to TRBD2. J lost 5 bases, V lost 5 bases, and 9 bases had no gene match. The CDR3 runs to 14 residues. Germline V gene lookup returns CDR1 MNHEY and CDR2 SVGEGT. This CDR3 is CASSLLLAVNEQYF. CDR3 DNA: TGTGCCAGCAGTCTGCTTCTAGCGGTCAACGAGCAGTACTTC.

The V call is TRBV28, the J call TRBJ2-7; D is uncertain. Germline CDR1 and CDR2: MDHEN and SYDVKM. V shed 8 bases and J shed 1 base, with 9 bases lying between them. CDR3 size: 12 residues. In DNA form, the CDR3 reads TGTGCCAGCGCGCTGGGATCCTACGAGCAGTACTTC. Protein product: CASALGSYEQYF.

This chain joins TRBV7-2 and TRBJ2-1; D not certain. The CDR3 runs to 15 residues. Between the trimmed V and J ends, which lost 1 base and 0 bases, there was a span of 7 bases. CDR1 and CDR2 from the germline V gene are SGHTA and FQGNSA. The CDR3 bases are TGTGCCAGCAGCTTAGACAGCGCCTCCTACAATGAGCAGTTCTTC. Translation: CASSLDSASYNEQFF. The full variable domain, with the rest looked up from reference TRBV7-2 and TRBJ2-1, is GAGVSQSPSNKVTEKGKDVELRCDPISGHTALYWYRQSLGQGLEFLIYFQGNSAPDKSGLPSDRFSAERTGGSVSTLTIQRTQQEDSAVYLCASSLDSASYNEQFFGPGTRLTVL.

This clonotype turned up a few times. The V and J genes are TRBV7-2 and TRBJ1-6, with D maybe TRBD1 (5 bases). CDR1 and CDR2 (germline): SGHTA, FQGNSA. This CDR3 has 16 residues. Trimming shortened V by 4 bases and J by 5 bases, and 15 bases separated the two germline ends. CDR3 sequence: CASSWGSRDDNSPLHF. CDR3 sequence (DNA): TGTGCCAGCAGCTGGGGGTCCCGGGACGATAATTCACCCCTCCACTTT.

This chain uses TRBV7-2 with TRBJ2-3, with 7 bases fitting TRBD2. This CDR3 has 16 amino acids. Germline lookup yields CDR1 SGHTA and CDR2 FQGNSA. V was clipped by 1 base and J by 4 bases; unmatched bases: 8. DNA of the CDR3: TGTGCCAGCAGCTTAGTTCGCGGGAGCGGGTCAGATACGCAGTATTTT. This encodes CASSLVRGSGSDTQYF.

This clonotype was observed a few times. CDR3 protein: CSARGGREDGYTF. In nucleotides, the CDR3 is TGCAGTGCTAGAGGAGGGCGTGAGGATGGCTACACCTTC. The rearrangement joins TRBV20-1 to TRBJ1-2; no definite D call. The CDR3 contains 13 residues. CDR1 and CDR2 from the germline V gene are DFQATT and SNEGSKA (reference sequence). Between the trimmed V and J ends, which lost 1 base and 6 bases, there was a span of 12 bases.

V is TRBV14 and J is TRBJ1-4; D gene ambiguous. The length of the CDR3 is 14 residues. V dropped 3 bases and J dropped 5 bases, with 10 bases sitting between them. The V gene's germline CDR1 is SGHDN and CDR2 FVKESK. In nucleotides, the CDR3 is TGTGCCAGCAGCCATTGGACGGACAATGAAAAACTGTTTTTT. This gives the protein CASSHWTDNEKLFF. Complete variable domain (other parts from reference TRBV14 and TRBJ1-4): EAGVTQFPSHSVIEKGQTVTLRCDPISGHDNLYWYRRVMGKEIKFLLHFVKESKQDESGMPNNRFLAERTGGTYSTLKVQPAELEDSGVYFCASSHWTDNEKLFFGSGTQLSVL.

The chain links TRBV12-3 or TRBV12-4 to TRBJ1-6; D remains unclear. The CDR3 consists of 15 residues. V shed 7 bases and J shed 3 bases, with 13 bases lying between them. CDR3 protein: CASKPAPFYNSPLHF. The CDR3, as DNA: TGTGCCAGCAAACCAGCGCCATTCTATAATTCACCCCTCCACTTT.

This clonotype showed up just a few times. The V call is TRBV12-3 or TRBV12-4, the J call TRBJ2-5; tentative D call: TRBD1 (5 bases). Trimming shortened V by 5 bases and J by 4 bases, and 11 bases separated the two germline ends. The CDR3 spans 13 residues. The CDR3 DNA follows: TGTGCCAGCAGTACCAGGGAACGAGAGACCCAGTACTTC. Protein product: CASSTRERETQYF.

The genes are TRBV4-3 and TRBJ2-2; D remains ambiguous. The length of the CDR3 is 16 residues. Germline V CDR1 and CDR2: LGHNA, YSLEER. V dropped 0 bases and J dropped 4 bases, with 12 bases sitting between them. The CDR3 region has the DNA TGCGCCAGCAGCCAAGATTTTAGGGCGGTCACCGGGGAGCTGTTTTTT. Residues: CASSQDFRAVTGELFF.